One sample yielded the 18 T cell receptor beta chains listed below, sequenced in a study of shared clonotypes between healthy human individuals. Naive-designated CD8 cells lacked CD45RO, were positively enriched for CCR7, and omitted terminally differentiated effector memory CD45RA+ cells. Some clones are missing from TCRdb's copy, which holds only in-frame ones; the method was immunoSEQ multiplex PCR. The sample contains about 2 million clones, less than 95% of which appear only once. Sequencing used naive CD8+ T cells sorted from blood. The receptors originated from a young man in good health.

This chain connects TRBV5-1 to TRBJ2-5, with a possible D match to TRBD2 (5 bases). The CDR3 has 14 amino acids. The germline CDR1 and CDR2 sequences are SGHRS and YFSETQ. The V gene lost 4 bases and the J gene lost 1 base, with 11 bases spanning the gap. The CDR3 sequence: CASSRARAQETQYF. The CDR3 DNA sequence: TGCGCCAGCAGCAGGGCGCGGGCCCAAGAGACCCAGTACTTC.

DNA of the CDR3: TGTGCCAGTGTGGGGGCCTACGGGGAGCTGTTTTTT. Translation gives CASVGAYGELFF. The rearrangement joins TRBV19 to TRBJ2-2; TRBD1 is a possible D gene (6 bases). The CDR3 sequence is 12 residues long. With 8 bases removed from V and 7 bases from J, the gap between germline ends came to 11 bases. CDR1 and CDR2 from the germline V gene are LNHDA and SQIVND (reference sequence).

The V gene is TRBV10-2, the J gene TRBJ2-5; 8 bases map to TRBD2. Per the germline V gene, CDR1 is WSHSY and CDR2 is SAAADI. The CDR3 contains 14 residues. V lost 4 bases and J lost 5; bases outside the gene matches: 6. The CDR3 here is CASSGQRGRETQYF. The CDR3 DNA follows: TGCGCCAGCAGTGGCCAGCGGGGGCGGGAGACCCAGTACTTC.

The rearrangement joins TRBV30 to TRBJ2-3, with 16 bases matching TRBD2. This CDR3 is built from 15 residues. Looked up from germline, CDR1 is GTSNPN and CDR2 is SVGIG (reference sequence). V lost 4 bases to trimming and J lost 7 bases; unmatched junction nucleotides: 5. DNA of the CDR3: TGTGCCTGGATCGGGACTAGCGGGGGGGTGAATACGCAGTATTTT. Translation: CAWIGTSGGVNTQYF.

This clone was observed a single time. V is TRBV14 and J is TRBJ2-7; D remains unclear. Germline V gene sequence: CDR1 SGHDN, CDR2 FVKESK. This CDR3 is 14 amino acids long. Trimming cost V 4 bases and J 4 bases, with 14 bases left between them. The CDR3 loop is CASSRDGRPYEQYF. The CDR3 DNA reads TGTGCCAGCAGCCGGGATGGGCGCCCTTACGAGCAGTACTTC.

The chain combines TRBV4-1 with TRBJ1-2; 9 bases line up with TRBD1. This CDR3 comprises 14 residues. Losses at the gene ends were 1 base for V and 6 bases for J; bases not matched to a gene: 3. CDR1 MGHRA and CDR2 YSYEKL come from the germline V gene. The CDR3 DNA reads as TGCGCCAGCAGCCAAGTGAGGACAGGGGATGGCTACACCTTC. The encoded protein is CASSQVRTGDGYTF.

The rearrangement joins TRBV5-4 to TRBJ2-3; D is perhaps TRBD1 or TRBD2 (5 bases each). Germline V CDR1 and CDR2: SGHNT, YYREEE (reference sequence). V lost 3 bases and J lost 5, with 13 bases in between. The CDR3 extends over 14 amino acids. The CDR3, as DNA: TGTGCCAGCAGCTCTCTCGGGGCTGGAGATACGCAGTATTTT. It encodes CASSSLGAGDTQYF. Variable domain in full (rest from reference TRBV5-4 and TRBJ2-3): ETGVTQSPTHLIKTRGQQVTLRCSSQSGHNTVSWYQQALGQGPQFIFQYYREEENGRGNFPPRFSGLQFPNYSSELNVNALELDDSALYLCASSSLGAGDTQYFGPGTRLTVL.

The gene calls are TRBV5-6 and TRBJ2-3; TRBD2 aligns across 12 bases. This CDR3 has 16 amino acids. Germline assignment: CDR1 SGHDT and CDR2 YYEEEE. With V trimmed by 4 bases and J by 5 bases, 8 bases remained unmatched. The CDR3 loop is CASSPLGLAGIDTQYF. The CDR3 nucleotides read TGTGCCAGCAGCCCGCTAGGACTAGCGGGGATAGATACGCAGTATTTT.

This rearrangement joins TRBV2 to TRBJ2-7, with TRBD1 matching over 7 bases. Germline V CDR1 and CDR2: SNHLY, FYNNEI. Trimming removed 3 bases from V and 6 bases from J; junction bases left unmatched: 11. The CDR3 runs to 15 residues. Written as DNA, the CDR3 is TGTGCCAGCAGTGACGGACAGGTTAAGCCGGGCGAGCAGTACTTC. Its translation: CASSDGQVKPGEQYF.

The chain combines TRBV10-3 with TRBJ2-7, with 9 nucleotides matching TRBD2. The V segment lost 0 bases and the J segment 5 bases; nucleotides outside the gene matches: 11. Germline CDR1 and CDR2: ENHRY and SYGVKD. This CDR3 comprises 17 residues. The CDR3 reads CAISESLVGGRGHEQYF. The CDR3 DNA reads TGTGCCATCAGTGAGTCTCTTGTCGGCGGGAGGGGACACGAGCAGTACTTC.

The V and J genes are TRBV13 and TRBJ1-6, with D possibly matching TRBD1 (5 bases). This CDR3 has 12 residues. Trimming took off 8 bases at V and 9 bases at J, with 11 bases between the two ends. CDR1 is PRHDT, CDR2 FYEKMQ, per germline (reference sequence). CDR3 sequence: CASAGGGSPLHF. In nucleotides, the CDR3 is TGTGCCAGCGCGGGGGGAGGTTCACCCCTCCACTTT.

This clone was recorded only once. The gene calls are TRBV5-3 and TRBJ2-7; weak D call: TRBD1 (6 bases). TRBV5-3 is placed among ORFs of uncertain function. V dropped 4 bases and J dropped 0 bases, with 20 bases sitting between them. The CDR3 extends over 17 amino acids. In nucleotides, the CDR3 is TGTGCCAGAAGCCTTAGTGTCGGGACATCTTTCTCCTACGAGCAGTACTTC. It is translated as CARSLSVGTSFSYEQYF.

The gene calls are TRBV6-5 and TRBJ2-5, with D tentatively TRBD2 (5 bases). From germline, CDR1 is MNHEY and CDR2 SVGAGI. Trimming shortened V by 0 bases and J by 4 bases, and 12 bases separated the two germline ends. The CDR3 sequence is 15 residues long. In nucleotides, the CDR3 is TGTGCCAGCAGTTACTCGATTAACGAGGGAGAGACCCAGTACTTC. Amino acids: CASSYSINEGETQYF.

This clone has just one count. V and J are TRBV2 and TRBJ1-5; TRBD1 matches at 10 bases. Germline V gene sequence: CDR1 SNHLY, CDR2 FYNNEI. The junction had 6 bases not matched to a gene; V was cut back by 6 bases and J by 7 bases. This CDR3 has 14 amino acids. The CDR3 loop is CASSPGQGGQPQHF. The DNA of the CDR3 is TGTGCCAGCAGCCCCGGACAGGGGGGCCAGCCCCAGCATTTT.

Points on this clone: At one end the junction does not follow the germline gene, possibly because of a read error. This sample includes further DNA sequences coding for the same CDR3. This chain connects TRBV4-3 to TRBJ1-2; tentatively, D is TRBD1 (5 bases). The length of the CDR3 is 16 residues. Germline lookup yields CDR1 LGHNA and CDR2 YSLEER. As DNA, the CDR3 is TGCGCCAGTAGCCAAGAGTGGGGACTCACTAACTATGGCTACACCTTC. Its translation is CASSQEWGLTNYGYTF.

The chain employs TRBV7-9 and TRBJ2-2; 7 bases agree with TRBD1. Germline CDR1 is SEHNR and CDR2 is FQNEAQ (reference sequence). The CDR3 totals 17 residues. V was pared by 2 bases and J by 7 bases, with 13 bases of the junction left unmatched. The CDR3 DNA reads TGTGCCAGCAGCTTATTTGGTATAGGGGGCCGCAGCGGGGAGCTGTTTTTT. The encoded protein is CASSLFGIGGRSGELFF.

This chain connects TRBV5-1 to TRBJ2-1; D call uncertain. Trimming shortened V by 4 bases and J by 0 bases, and 11 bases separated the two germline ends. The CDR3 is 15 residues long. Per germline, CDR1 SGHRS and CDR2 YFSETQ. The CDR3 nucleotides read TGCGCCAGCAGCGTTGGACGGAGCTCCTACAATGAGCAGTTCTTC. Translated, it gives CASSVGRSSYNEQFF. The variable domain in full, completed from reference TRBV5-1 and TRBJ2-1, reads KAGVTQTPRYLIKTRGQQVTLSCSPISGHRSVSWYQQTPGQGLQFLFEYFSETQRNKGNFPGRFSGRQFSNSRSEMNVSTLELGDSALYLCASSVGRSSYNEQFFGPGTRLTVL.

The gene calls are TRBV4-1 and TRBJ1-5, with TRBD1 as a possible D gene (6 bases). V lost 4 bases and J lost 2, with 15 bases in between. The CDR3 sequence is 16 residues long. Germline V gene data show CDR1 as MGHRA and CDR2 as YSYEKL. The CDR3 DNA is TGCGCCAGCAGCCCCTGGGAGGGGGAGGGCAATCAGCCCCAGCATTTT. Its protein is CASSPWEGEGNQPQHF.